These T cell receptor beta chains were read from a single sample in a study of T cells after posttransplantation cyclophosphamide. The data were produced by immunoSEQ multiplex PCR, yet TCRdb's version contains in-frame clones alone and is incomplete. The sample lists 40,000 to 55,000 clones, none appearing once, the ten largest making up about 2.2%. The material sequenced was PBMCs. The receptors were gathered from a man aged 40-50 years in good health, CMV-negative, and a related stem cell transplant donor. Each CDR3 is given with its conserved first and last residue. The D gene is left open where the match is weak. Size is stated for part of the rows, as once, few or many counts, or as a class when the clone is expanded.

>many|TRBV7-9|-|TRBJ1-5
TGTGCCAGCCATAGCCTGGATCAGCCCCAGCATTTT
CASHSLDQPQHF
>many|TRBV7-9|-|TRBJ1-2
TGTGCCAGCAGCCCGACAGGCTATGGCTACACCTTC
CASSPTGYGYTF
>-|TRBV27|-|TRBJ2-7
TGTGCCAGCAGCCTCTTGAGCTCCTACGAGCAGTACTTC
CASSLLSSYEQYF
>many|TRBV7-2|TRBD2|TRBJ2-1
TGTGCCAGCAGCTTCTCAGCGGGACCGACGAATGAGCAGTTCTTC
CASSFSAGPTNEQFF
>many|TRBV7-2|TRBD1|TRBJ1-2
TGTGCCAGCAGCTTGCGAGGGACAGGCGTGAACTATGGCTACACCTTC
CASSLRGTGVNYGYTF
>many|TRBV4-3|TRBD2|TRBJ2-1
TGCGCCAGCAGCGCCCGGACTAGCGGGAGAAATGAGCAGTTCTTC
CASSARTSGRNEQFF
>many|TRBV29-1|-|TRBJ2-3
TGCAGCGTCTCACAGGCGAACACAGATACGCAGTATTTT
CSVSQANTDTQYF
>many|TRBV29-1|-|TRBJ2-1
TGCAGCTCCCGAGGGGGGGAGATAGCGGGCCTCTCCTACAATGAGCAGTTCTTC
CSSRGGEIAGLSYNEQFF
>many|TRBV19|-|TRBJ2-7
TGTGCCAGTATCGGGACTCGTGGGGAGCAGTACTTC
CASIGTRGEQYF
>few|TRBV9|-|TRBJ2-7
TGTGCCAGCAGCGTAGGAACTAGAACTTACGAGCAGTACTTC
CASSVGTRTYEQYF
>many|TRBV15|-|TRBJ2-1
TGTGCCACCAGCAGTCGGAGGGCCCGGCACAATGAGCAGTTCTTC
CATSSRRARHNEQFF
>-|TRBV18|-|TRBJ2-2
TGTGCCAGCTCAAATACGGGACACACAAACACCGGGGAGCTGTTTTTT
CASSNTGHTNTGELFF
>many|TRBV29-1|TRBD2|TRBJ2-1
TGCAGCGGCGGGGTAGCGGGAGGTATATACAATGAGCAGTTCTTC
CSGGVAGGIYNEQFF
>many|TRBV5-1|TRBD1|TRBJ1-4
TGCGCCAGCAGCTCGACACAGGGGGCGAATGAAAAACTGTTTTTT
CASSSTQGANEKLFF
>many|TRBV5-5|-|TRBJ2-7
TGTGCCAGCAGCTCCGGGACTCCCCCCTACGAGCAGTACTTC
CASSSGTPPYEQYF
>many|TRBV2|TRBD2|TRBJ2-3
TGTGCCAGCGGGACTAGCGGGATACCAGATACGCAGTATTTT
CASGTSGIPDTQYF
>many|TRBV15|TRBD2|TRBJ2-1
TGTGCCACCAGCAGGGGACTAGCGGGAGGTAGCTCCTACAATGAGCAGTTCTTC
CATSRGLAGGSSYNEQFF
>many|TRBV4-1|-|TRBJ1-4
TGCGCCAGCAGCCAAGACTACCTTAATGAAAAACTGTTTTTT
CASSQDYLNEKLFF
>many|TRBV5-1|-|TRBJ1-1
TGCGCCAGCAGCCGAAAGGGAGGGTCCGCCCACACCCCCAACACTGAAGCTTTCTTT
CASSRKGGSAHTPNTEAFF
>many|TRBV6-5|-|TRBJ2-2
TGTGCCAGCAGTTCGACAGGCGACGGGGAGCTGTTTTTT
CASSSTGDGELFF
>many|TRBV30|-|TRBJ1-2
TGTGCCTGGAGTGTAGGAGGGGTCGGCTACACCTTC
CAWSVGGVGYTF
>many|TRBV6-1|-|TRBJ2-1
TGTGCCAGCAGTGAAGGCCTTCGTTTGACGCGGGATAACAATGAGCAGTTCTTC
CASSEGLRLTRDNNEQFF
>many|TRBV27|TRBD1|TRBJ2-5
TGTGCCAGCAGTCCCACCGGGACAGAAGAGACCCAGTACTTC
CASSPTGTEETQYF
>many|TRBV19|-|TRBJ2-1
TGTGCCAGTAGTATAAACCAGCGGGCAATCAATGAGCAGTTCTTC
CASSINQRAINEQFF
>many|TRBV28|TRBD2|TRBJ2-5
TGTGCCAGCAGCCTAGCGGCCCGGGAGACCCAGTACTTC
CASSLAARETQYF
>many|TRBV13|-|TRBJ2-7
TGTGCCAGCAGCCAAGGCCGGGGGTTTCCCTACGAGCAGTACTTC
CASSQGRGFPYEQYF
>-|TRBV10-3|-|TRBJ2-1
TGTGCCGTCAGTGAAGCCGCGGCCGAGCCGAGCTCCTACAATGAGCAGTTCTTC
CAVSEAAAEPSSYNEQFF
>many|TRBV11-2|TRBD2|TRBJ2-3
TGTGCCAGCAGCTTCCAAAGCGGGAGACAGGTTACGCAGTATTTT
CASSFQSGRQVTQYF
>many|TRBV9|-|TRBJ2-1
TGTGCCAGCAGCCCCCGGGATAGCGGCTACAATGAGCAGTTCTTC
CASSPRDSGYNEQFF
>many|TRBV28|-|TRBJ1-5
TGTGCCAGCAGCACCTATAGCAATCAGCCCCAGCATTTT
CASSTYSNQPQHF
>many|TRBV7-9|TRBD1|TRBJ2-5
TGTGCCAGCAGCCCAGGGGCGACCGGGACAGGGAAAGAGACCCAGTACTTC
CASSPGATGTGKETQYF
>many|TRBV30|-|TRBJ1-5
TGTGCCTGGAGTTTAACGAGTCAGCCCCAGCATTTT
CAWSLTSQPQHF
>many|TRBV19|TRBD1|TRBJ2-7
TGTGCCAGTAGTCCGCGGACAGGGACCTACGAGCAGTACTTC
CASSPRTGTYEQYF
>many|TRBV7-9|TRBD1|TRBJ1-2
TGTGCCAGCAGCGGCCCCCGCCAGGGGGACTATGGCTACACCTTC
CASSGPRQGDYGYTF
>-|TRBV11-2|-|TRBJ1-6
TGTGCCAGCAGCTTCCCAAATTCACCCCTCCACTTT
CASSFPNSPLHF
>many|TRBV18|-|TRBJ2-1
TGTGCCAGCTCACCGCCAACTTTACATGAGCAGTTCTTC
CASSPPTLHEQFF
>many|TRBV14|-|TRBJ1-1
TGTGCCAGCAGCCGGAGAGGCGGGGGCTGGGTAGCTTTCTTT
CASSRRGGGWVAFF
>many|TRBV6-5|-|TRBJ1-1
TGTGCCAGCAGTTGGGCAGGTGAAGCTTTCTTT
CASSWAGEAFF
>many|TRBV5-5|TRBD1|TRBJ2-7
TGTGCCAGCAGCAACAGGGGGAGCTACGAGCAGTACTTC
CASSNRGSYEQYF
>many|TRBV28|TRBD2|TRBJ2-1
TGTGCCACCCTCGGGACTAGCGGGTTTAGCTCCTACAATGAGCAGTTCTTC
CATLGTSGFSSYNEQFF
>many|TRBV9|TRBD2|TRBJ2-1
TGTGCCAGCAGCGTAGCTAGCGTCCTAGCGGGAGGGCTCATAGGGACTGAGCAGTTCTTC
CASSVASVLAGGLIGTEQFF
>many|TRBV7-6|-|TRBJ2-2
TGTGCCAGCAGCTTATTAGGGGGCACCGGGGAGCTGTTTTTT
CASSLLGGTGELFF
>many|TRBV7-9|TRBD2|TRBJ2-7
TGTGCCAGCAGCTCCCGGACTAGCGGGCCCGTGGGCTACGAGCAGTACTTC
CASSSRTSGPVGYEQYF
>many|TRBV7-8|-|TRBJ1-1
TGTGCCAGCAGCTTAAGGTGGACAGAAAACACTGAAGCTTTCTTT
CASSLRWTENTEAFF